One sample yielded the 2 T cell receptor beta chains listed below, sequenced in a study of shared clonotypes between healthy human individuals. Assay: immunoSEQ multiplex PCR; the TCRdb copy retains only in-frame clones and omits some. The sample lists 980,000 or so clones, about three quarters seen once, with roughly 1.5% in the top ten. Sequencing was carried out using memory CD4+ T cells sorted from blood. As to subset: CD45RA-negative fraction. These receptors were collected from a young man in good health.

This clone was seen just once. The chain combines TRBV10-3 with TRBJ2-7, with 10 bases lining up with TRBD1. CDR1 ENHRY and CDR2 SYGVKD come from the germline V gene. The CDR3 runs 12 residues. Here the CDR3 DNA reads TGTGCGGCGGGACAGGGGATATACGAGCAGTACTTC. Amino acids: CAAGQGIYEQYF.

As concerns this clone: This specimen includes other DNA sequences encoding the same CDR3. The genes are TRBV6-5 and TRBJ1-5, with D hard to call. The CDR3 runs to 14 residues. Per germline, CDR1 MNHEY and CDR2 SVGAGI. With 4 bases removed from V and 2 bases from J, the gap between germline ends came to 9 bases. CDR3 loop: CASSSGAGNQPQHF. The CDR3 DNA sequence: TGTGCCAGCAGTTCGGGAGCGGGCAATCAGCCCCAGCATTTT.